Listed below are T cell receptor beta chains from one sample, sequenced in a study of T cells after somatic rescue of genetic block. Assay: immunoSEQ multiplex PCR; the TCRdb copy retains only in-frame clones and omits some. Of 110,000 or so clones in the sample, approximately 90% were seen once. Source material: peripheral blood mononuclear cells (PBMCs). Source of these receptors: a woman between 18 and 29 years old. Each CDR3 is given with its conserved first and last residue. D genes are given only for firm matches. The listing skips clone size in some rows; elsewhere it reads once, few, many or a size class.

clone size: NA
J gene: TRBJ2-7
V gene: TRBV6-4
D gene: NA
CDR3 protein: CASSERSKVYEQYF
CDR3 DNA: TGTGCCAGCAGTGAAAGATCCAAGGTATACGAGCAGTACTTC

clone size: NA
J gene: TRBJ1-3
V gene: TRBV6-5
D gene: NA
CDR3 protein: CASSYDSSGNTIYF
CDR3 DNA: TGTGCCAGCAGTTACGACAGCTCTGGAAACACCATATATTTT

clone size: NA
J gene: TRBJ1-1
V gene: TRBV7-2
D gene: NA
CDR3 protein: CASRRSPEAFF
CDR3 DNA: TGTGCCAGCAGGAGGAGCCCTGAAGCTTTCTTT

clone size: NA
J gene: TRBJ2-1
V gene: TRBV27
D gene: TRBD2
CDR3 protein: CASSNTGTGGAYNEQFF
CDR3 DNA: TGTGCCAGCAGTAATACTGGGACGGGGGGGGCCTACAATGAGCAGTTCTTC

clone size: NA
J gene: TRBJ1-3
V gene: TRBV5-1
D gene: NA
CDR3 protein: CASSSAEAGNTIYF
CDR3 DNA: TGCGCCAGCAGCTCGGCGGAGGCTGGAAACACCATATATTTT

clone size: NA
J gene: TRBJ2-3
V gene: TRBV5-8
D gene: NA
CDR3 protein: CASSLVHTPDTQYF
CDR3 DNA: TGTGCCAGCAGCTTGGTCCATACCCCAGATACGCAGTATTTT

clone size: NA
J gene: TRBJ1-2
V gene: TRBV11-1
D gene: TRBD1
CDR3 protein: CASSQGQGPARGYTF
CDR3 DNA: TGTGCCAGCAGCCAGGGACAGGGGCCGGCGCGAGGCTACACCTTC

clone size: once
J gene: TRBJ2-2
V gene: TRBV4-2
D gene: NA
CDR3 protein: CASSQRASGPSPGELFF
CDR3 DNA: TGTGCCAGCAGCCAGAGAGCCAGCGGGCCCTCTCCCGGGGAGCTGTTTTTT

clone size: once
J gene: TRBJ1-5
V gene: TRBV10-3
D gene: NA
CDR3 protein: CAISESDGLLNPQHF
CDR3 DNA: TGTGCCATCAGTGAGTCGGACGGGTTACTCAACCCCCAGCATTTT

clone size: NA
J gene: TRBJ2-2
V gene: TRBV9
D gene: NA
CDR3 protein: CASSVEGRTGELFF
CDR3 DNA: TGTGCCAGCAGCGTAGAGGGAAGGACCGGGGAGCTGTTTTTT

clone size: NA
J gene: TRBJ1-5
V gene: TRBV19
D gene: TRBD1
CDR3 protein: CASKGQTNSNQPQHF
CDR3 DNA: TGTGCCAGTAAGGGACAGACAAATAGCAATCAGCCCCAGCATTTT

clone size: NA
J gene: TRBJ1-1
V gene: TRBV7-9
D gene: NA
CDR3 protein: CASSHRTANTEAFF
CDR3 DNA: TGTGCCAGCAGCCACCGGACAGCGAACACTGAAGCTTTCTTT

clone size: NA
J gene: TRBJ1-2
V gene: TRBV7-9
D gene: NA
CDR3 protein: CASSLAQGLGDYGYTF
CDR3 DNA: TGTGCCAGCAGCTTAGCGCAGGGGTTAGGGGACTATGGCTACACCTTC

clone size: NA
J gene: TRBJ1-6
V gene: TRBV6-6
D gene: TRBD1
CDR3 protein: CASSSQGAENNSPLHF
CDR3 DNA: TGTGCCAGCAGCTCACAGGGGGCCGAGAATAATTCACCCCTCCACTTT

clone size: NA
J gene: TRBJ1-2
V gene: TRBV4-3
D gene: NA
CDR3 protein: CASSQATADLGGYTF
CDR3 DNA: TGCGCCAGCAGCCAAGCGACAGCCGACCTCGGGGGCTACACCTTC

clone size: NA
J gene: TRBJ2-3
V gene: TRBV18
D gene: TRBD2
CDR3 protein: CASSPAGQLAGVRDTQYF
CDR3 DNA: TGTGCCAGCTCCCCAGCCGGACAACTAGCGGGGGTTCGGGATACGCAGTATTTT

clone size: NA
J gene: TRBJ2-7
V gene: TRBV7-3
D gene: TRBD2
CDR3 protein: CASSGTSGGPFPYF
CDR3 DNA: TGTGCCAGCAGCGGAACTAGCGGGGGCCCCTTTCCGTACTTC

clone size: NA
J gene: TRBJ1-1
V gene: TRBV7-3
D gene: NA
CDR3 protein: CASSPGANTEAFF
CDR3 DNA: TGTGCCAGCAGTCCGGGAGCGAACACTGAAGCTTTCTTT

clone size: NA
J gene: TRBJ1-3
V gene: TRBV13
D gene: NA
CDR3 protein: CASSRITTGGTGNTIYF
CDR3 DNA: TGTGCCAGCAGCCGTATCACGACGGGAGGCACTGGAAACACCATATATTTT

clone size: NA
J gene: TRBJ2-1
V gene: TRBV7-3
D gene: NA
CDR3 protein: CASSPTSTGEQFF
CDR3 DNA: TGTGCCAGCAGCCCCACGTCAACGGGTGAGCAGTTCTTC

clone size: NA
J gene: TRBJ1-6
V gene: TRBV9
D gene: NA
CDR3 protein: CASSVGGSSPLHF
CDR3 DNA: TGTGCCAGCAGCGTAGGGGGTAGCTCACCCCTCCACTTT

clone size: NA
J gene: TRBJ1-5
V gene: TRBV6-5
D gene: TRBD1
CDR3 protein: CASSRRDRGQPQHF
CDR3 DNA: TGTGCCAGCAGCCGCCGGGACAGGGGCCAGCCCCAGCATTTT

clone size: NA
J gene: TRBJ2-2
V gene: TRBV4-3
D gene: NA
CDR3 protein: CASSQEVGGGELFF
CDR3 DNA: TGCGCCAGCAGCCAAGAAGTAGGAGGGGGGGAGCTGTTTTTT

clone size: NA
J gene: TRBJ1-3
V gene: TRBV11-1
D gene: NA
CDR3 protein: CASERGISGNTIYF
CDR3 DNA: TGTGCCAGCGAAAGGGGCATCTCTGGAAACACCATATATTTT

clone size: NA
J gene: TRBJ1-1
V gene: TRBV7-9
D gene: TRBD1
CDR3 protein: CASSSTRGQGVTEAFF
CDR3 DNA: TGTGCCAGCAGCTCTACTAGGGGACAGGGGGTCACTGAAGCTTTCTTT

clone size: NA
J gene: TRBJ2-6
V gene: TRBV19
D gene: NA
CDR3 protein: CASSIWGVGANVLTF
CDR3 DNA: TGTGCCAGTAGTATCTGGGGGGTTGGGGCCAACGTCCTGACTTTC

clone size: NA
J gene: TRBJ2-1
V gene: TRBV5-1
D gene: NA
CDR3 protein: CASSFPPGGGSYNEQFF
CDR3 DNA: TGCGCCAGCAGTTTTCCTCCCGGGGGTGGCTCCTACAATGAGCAGTTCTTC

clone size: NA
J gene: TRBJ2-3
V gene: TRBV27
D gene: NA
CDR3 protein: CASRPNRGTQYF
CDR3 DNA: TGTGCCAGCAGGCCAAACCGGGGTACGCAGTATTTT

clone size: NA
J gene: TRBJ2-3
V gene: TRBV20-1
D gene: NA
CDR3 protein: CSAGYRETQYF
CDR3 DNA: TGCAGTGCTGGCTACAGGGAGACGCAGTATTTT

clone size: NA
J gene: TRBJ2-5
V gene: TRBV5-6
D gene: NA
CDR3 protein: CASSVGSGAETQYF
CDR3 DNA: TGTGCCAGCAGCGTCGGATCCGGGGCAGAGACCCAGTACTTC

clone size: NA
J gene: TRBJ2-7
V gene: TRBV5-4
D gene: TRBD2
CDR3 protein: CASSFGLAGSREQYF
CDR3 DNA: TGTGCCAGCAGCTTCGGGCTAGCGGGGTCAAGGGAGCAGTACTTC

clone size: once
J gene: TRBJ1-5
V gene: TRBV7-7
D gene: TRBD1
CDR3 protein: CASSPTDRETHIGNQPQHF
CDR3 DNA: TGTGCCAGCAGCCCCACGGACAGGGAAACTCATATTGGCAATCAGCCCCAGCATTTT

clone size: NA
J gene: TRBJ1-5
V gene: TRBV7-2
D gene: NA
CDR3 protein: CASSYRGLYSNQPQHF
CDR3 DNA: TGTGCCAGCAGCTACCGGGGGCTCTATAGCAATCAGCCCCAGCATTTT

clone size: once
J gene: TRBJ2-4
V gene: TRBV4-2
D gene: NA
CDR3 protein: CASSQERAGRIQYF
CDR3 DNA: TGTGCCAGCAGCCAAGAGCGGGCAGGGAGAATTCAGTACTTC

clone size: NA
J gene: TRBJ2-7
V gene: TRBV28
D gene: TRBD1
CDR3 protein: CASSRRGRQGEQYF
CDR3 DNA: TGTGCCAGCAGTCGCAGGGGGCGTCAGGGCGAGCAGTACTTC

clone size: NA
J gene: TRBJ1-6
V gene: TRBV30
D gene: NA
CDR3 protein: CAWSVGGPGSPLHF
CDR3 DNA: TGTGCCTGGAGTGTGGGGGGGCCGGGGTCACCCCTCCACTTT

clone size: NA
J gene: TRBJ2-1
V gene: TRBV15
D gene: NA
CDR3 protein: CATSRTRARVSYNEQFF
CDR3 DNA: TGTGCCACCAGCAGAACCAGGGCCAGGGTCTCCTACAATGAGCAGTTCTTC

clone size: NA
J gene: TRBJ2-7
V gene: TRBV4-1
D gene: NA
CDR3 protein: CASSQGPLGRAQDEQYF
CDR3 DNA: TGCGCCAGCAGCCAAGGTCCCCTTGGTAGGGCACAAGACGAGCAGTACTTC

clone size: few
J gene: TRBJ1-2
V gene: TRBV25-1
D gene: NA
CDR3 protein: CASSLDSYGYTF
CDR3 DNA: TGTGCCAGCAGTTTAGACAGCTATGGCTACACCTTC

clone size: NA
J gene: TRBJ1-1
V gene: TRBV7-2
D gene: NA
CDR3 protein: CASSLERDTEAFF
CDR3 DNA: TGTGCCAGCAGCTTAGAACGGGACACTGAAGCTTTCTTT

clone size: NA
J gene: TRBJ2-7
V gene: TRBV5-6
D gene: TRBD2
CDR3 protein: CASSPREVIYEQYF
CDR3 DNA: TGTGCCAGCAGTCCTCGGGAGGTTATCTACGAGCAGTACTTC

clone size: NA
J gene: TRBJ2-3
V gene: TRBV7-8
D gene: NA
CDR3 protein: CASSLYAGTRPDTQYF
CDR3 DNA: TGTGCCAGCAGCTTATACGCAGGGACCAGGCCAGATACGCAGTATTTT